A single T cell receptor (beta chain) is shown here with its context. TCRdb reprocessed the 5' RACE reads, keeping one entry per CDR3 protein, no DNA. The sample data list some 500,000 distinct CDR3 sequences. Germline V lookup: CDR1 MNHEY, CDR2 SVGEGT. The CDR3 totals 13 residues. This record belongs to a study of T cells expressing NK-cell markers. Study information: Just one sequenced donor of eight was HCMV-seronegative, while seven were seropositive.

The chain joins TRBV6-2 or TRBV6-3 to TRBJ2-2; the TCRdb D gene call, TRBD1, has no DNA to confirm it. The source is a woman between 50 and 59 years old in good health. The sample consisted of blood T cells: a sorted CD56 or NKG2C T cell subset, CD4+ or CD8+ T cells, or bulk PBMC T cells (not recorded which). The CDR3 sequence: CASTPQGTGELFF.